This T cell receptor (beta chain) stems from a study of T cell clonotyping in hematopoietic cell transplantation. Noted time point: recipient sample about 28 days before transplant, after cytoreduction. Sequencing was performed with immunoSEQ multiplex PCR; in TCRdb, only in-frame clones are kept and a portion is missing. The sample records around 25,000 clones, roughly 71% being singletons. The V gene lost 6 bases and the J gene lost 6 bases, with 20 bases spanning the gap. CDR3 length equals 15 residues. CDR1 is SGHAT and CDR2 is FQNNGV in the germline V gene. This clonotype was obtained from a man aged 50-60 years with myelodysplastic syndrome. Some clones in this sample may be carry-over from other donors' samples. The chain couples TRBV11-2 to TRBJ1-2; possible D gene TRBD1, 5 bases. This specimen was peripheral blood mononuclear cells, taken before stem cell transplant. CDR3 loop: CASRTSGTRSDGYTF. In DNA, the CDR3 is TGTGCCAGCAGAACATCCGGGACCCGGAGTGATGGCTACACCTTC.